This T cell receptor beta chain was found in a study of shared clonotypes between healthy human individuals. Looking at the study overall: Aged between 18 and 49, the donors were two women and a few men.

This CDR3 has 13 residues. Germline V gene data show CDR1 as ENHRY and CDR2 as SYGVKD. With V trimmed by 10 bases and J by 8 bases, 12 bases remained unmatched. Together with CD45RO+ cells, CCR7-negative CD45RA+ TemRA cells were included in CD8 memory. Replicate sorted-subset PCRs were loaded with 150 to 200 ng DNA, 31,000 or so T cell genomes. The table came from immunoSEQ multiplex PCR; TCRdb's copy has only in-frame clones and leaves some out. The table includes roughly 700,000 clones, 80% to 95% detected once. Sequencing used memory CD8+ T cells from PBMCs. Documented subset: CD45RO+ cells pooled with CCR7-negative TemRA cells. The chain has TRBV10-3 and TRBJ1-2; 8 bases are shared with TRBD1. The TCR comes from a man younger than 35 in good health. Some clones in this sample may be carry-over from other donors' samples. CDR3 loop: CATDREGSGGYTF. CDR3 in DNA: TGTGCCACGGACAGGGAGGGTTCTGGCGGCTACACCTTC.